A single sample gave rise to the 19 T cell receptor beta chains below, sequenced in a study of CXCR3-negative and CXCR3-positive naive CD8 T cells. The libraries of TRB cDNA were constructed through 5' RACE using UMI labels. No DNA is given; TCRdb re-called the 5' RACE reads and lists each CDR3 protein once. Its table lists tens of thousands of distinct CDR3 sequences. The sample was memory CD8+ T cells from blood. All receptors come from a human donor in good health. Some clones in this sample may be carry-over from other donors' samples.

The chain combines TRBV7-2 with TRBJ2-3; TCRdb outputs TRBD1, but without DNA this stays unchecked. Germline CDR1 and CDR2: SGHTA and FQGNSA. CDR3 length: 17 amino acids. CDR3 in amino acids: CASSLVGGVGRTDTQYF.

The CDR3 protein is CASSQEGRAAYEQYF. J is TRBJ2-7 and V is TRBV4-1; TCRdb calls TRBD2, which cannot be checked without DNA. The CDR3 consists of 15 residues. The germline gives CDR1 MGHRA, CDR2 YSYEKL.

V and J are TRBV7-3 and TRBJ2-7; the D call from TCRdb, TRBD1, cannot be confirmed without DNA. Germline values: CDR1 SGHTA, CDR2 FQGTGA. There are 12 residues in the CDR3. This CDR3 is CASSPNGGEQYF.

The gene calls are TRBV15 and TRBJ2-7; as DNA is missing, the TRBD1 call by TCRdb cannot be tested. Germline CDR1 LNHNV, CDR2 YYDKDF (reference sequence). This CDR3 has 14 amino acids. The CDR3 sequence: CATSREGAPNEQYF.

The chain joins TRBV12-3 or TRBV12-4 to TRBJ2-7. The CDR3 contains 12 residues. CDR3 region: CASSPSGYEQYF.

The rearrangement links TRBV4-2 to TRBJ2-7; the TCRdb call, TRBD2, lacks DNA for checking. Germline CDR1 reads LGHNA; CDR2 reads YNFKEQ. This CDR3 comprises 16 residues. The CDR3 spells CASSQGLAGGPDEQYF.

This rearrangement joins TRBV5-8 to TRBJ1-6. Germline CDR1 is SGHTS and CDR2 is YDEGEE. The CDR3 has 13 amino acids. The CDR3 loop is CASSLEGNSPLHF. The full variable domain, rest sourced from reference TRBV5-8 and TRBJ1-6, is EAGVTQSPTHLIKTRGQQATLRCSPISGHTSVYWYQQALGLGLQFLLWYDEGEERNRGNFPPRFSGRQFPNYSSELNVNALELEDSALYLCASSLEGNSPLHFGNGTRLTVT.

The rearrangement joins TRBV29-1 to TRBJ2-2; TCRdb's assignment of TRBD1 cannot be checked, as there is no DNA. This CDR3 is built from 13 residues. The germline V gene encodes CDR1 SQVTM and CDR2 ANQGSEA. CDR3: CSVYRGNTGELFF.

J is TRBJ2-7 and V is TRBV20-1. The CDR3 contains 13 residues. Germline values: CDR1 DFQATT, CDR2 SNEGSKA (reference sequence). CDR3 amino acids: CSARGRRPYEQYF.

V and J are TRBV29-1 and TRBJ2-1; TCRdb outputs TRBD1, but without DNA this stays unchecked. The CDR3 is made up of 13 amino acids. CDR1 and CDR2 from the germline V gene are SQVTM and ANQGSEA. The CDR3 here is CSVEGGWGNEQFF.

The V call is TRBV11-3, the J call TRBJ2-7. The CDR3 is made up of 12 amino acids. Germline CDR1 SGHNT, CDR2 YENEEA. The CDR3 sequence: CASSLVGDEQYF. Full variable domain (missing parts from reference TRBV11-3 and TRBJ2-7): EAGVVQSPRYKIIEKKQPVAFWCNPISGHNTLYWYLQNLGQGPELLIRYENEEAVDDSQLPKDRFSAERLKGVDSTLKIQPAELGDSAVYLCASSLVGDEQYFGPGTRLTVT.

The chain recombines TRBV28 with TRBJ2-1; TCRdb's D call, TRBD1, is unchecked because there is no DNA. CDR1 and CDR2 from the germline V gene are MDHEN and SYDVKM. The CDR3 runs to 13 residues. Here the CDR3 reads CASLDSLYNEQFF.

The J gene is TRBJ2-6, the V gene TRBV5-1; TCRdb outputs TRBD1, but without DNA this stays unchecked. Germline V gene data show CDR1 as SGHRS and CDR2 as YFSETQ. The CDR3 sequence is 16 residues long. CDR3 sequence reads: CASSLGGGRGANVLTF.

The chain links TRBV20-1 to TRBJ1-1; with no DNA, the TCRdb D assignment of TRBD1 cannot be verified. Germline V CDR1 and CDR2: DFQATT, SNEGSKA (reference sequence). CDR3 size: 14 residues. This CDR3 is CSARVQGVHTEAFF.

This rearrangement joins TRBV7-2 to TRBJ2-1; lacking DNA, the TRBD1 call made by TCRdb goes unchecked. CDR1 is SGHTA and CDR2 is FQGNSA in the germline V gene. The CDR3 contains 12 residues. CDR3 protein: CASQDRNNEQFF.

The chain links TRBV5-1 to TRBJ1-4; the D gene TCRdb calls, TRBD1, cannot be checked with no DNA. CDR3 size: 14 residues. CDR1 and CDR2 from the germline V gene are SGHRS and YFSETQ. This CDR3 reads CASSLRDRAEKLFF.

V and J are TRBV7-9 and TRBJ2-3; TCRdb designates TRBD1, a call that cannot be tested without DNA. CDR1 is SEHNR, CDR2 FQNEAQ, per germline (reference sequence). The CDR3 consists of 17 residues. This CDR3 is CASSLIPGQGSTDTQYF.

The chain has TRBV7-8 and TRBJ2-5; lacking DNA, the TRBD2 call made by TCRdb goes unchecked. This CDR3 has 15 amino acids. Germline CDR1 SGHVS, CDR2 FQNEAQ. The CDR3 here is CASSREGDVGETQYF. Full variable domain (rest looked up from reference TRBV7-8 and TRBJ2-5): GAGVSQSPRYKVAKRGQDVALRCDPISGHVSLFWYQQALGQGPEFLTYFQNEAQLDKSGLPSDRFFAERPEGSVSTLKIQRTQQEDSAVYLCASSREGDVGETQYFGPGTRLLVL.

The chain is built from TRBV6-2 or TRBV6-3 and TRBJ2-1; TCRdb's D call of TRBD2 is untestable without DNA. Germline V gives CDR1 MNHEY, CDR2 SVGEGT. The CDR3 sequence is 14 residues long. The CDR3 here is CASRGPTAYNEQFF.